This T cell receptor (beta chain) appears in the sequencing data of a study of response to subunit inactivated influenza vaccine. Study outcomes and limitations: It was the authors' suggestion that each seasonal influenza vaccination recruits few new T cells.

Concerning this clonotype itself: Its antigen is as yet unknown.

TCRdb called the RT-PCR reads again in MiXCR, with one record for every CDR3 protein. This table holds hundreds of thousands of distinct CDR3 sequences, around a sixth found once. V was pared by 2 bases and J by 7 bases, with 11 bases between. The CDR3 is made up of 12 amino acids. Germline-derived CDR1 and CDR2 are GTSNPN and SVGIG (reference sequence). Sequencing used PBMCs from blood, obtained 5 days after vaccination. The J gene is TRBJ1-2, the V gene TRBV30; D gene unclear. The sequence was obtained from a man in his fifties or sixties who received an inactivated influenza vaccine. CDR3 region: CAWSRRFSGYTF. The CDR3 DNA reads TGTGCCTGGAGTAGACGGTTCTCTGGCTACACCTTC.